The 30 T cell receptor beta chains below were found in one sample sequenced in a study of blood T cell repertoires in COVID-19. The repertoire was sequenced with immunoSEQ multiplex PCR; TCRdb's copy has only in-frame clones and lacks some. The profile covers under 200,000 clones, with about four fifths appearing a single time and approximately 12% taken by the ten largest. Sequences were obtained from PBMCs or T cells enriched from blood (not recorded which). The receptors were gathered from a man aged 45 to 65 who had recovered from COVID-19.

This sequence joins TRBV27 and TRBJ2-3; D possibly corresponds to TRBD1 (5 bases). Between the trimmed V and J ends, which lost 3 bases and 3 bases, there was a span of 10 bases. Germline loops: CDR1 MNHEY, CDR2 SMNVEV (reference sequence). The CDR3 contains 14 residues. CDR3 bases: TGTGCCAGCAGTTTCATAAGGGGAACAGATACGCAGTATTTT. Residues: CASSFIRGTDTQYF.

In nucleotides, the CDR3 is TGTGCCAGCAGCTCGGGACTAGCCCAAGAGACCCAGTACTTC. Protein sequence: CASSSGLAQETQYF. The chain has TRBV11-2 and TRBJ2-5, with TRBD2 matching 9 bases. Germline CDR1 and CDR2: SGHAT and FQNNGV. There are 14 residues in the CDR3. V lost 4 bases and J lost 1; bases outside the gene matches: 1.

The chain employs TRBV30 and TRBJ2-2, with D possibly matching TRBD1 (6 bases). Looked up from germline, CDR1 is GTSNPN and CDR2 is SVGIG (reference sequence). V was trimmed by 5 bases and J by 1 base, leaving 17 bases between them. CDR3 size: 16 residues. The CDR3 protein is CAWGVRDIRNTGELFF. The CDR3 DNA reads as TGTGCCTGGGGGGTCCGGGACATACGGAACACCGGGGAGCTGTTTTTT.

The CDR3 sequence: CASSRGNTGELFF. As DNA, the CDR3 is TGTGCCAGCAGTCGAGGGAACACCGGGGAGCTGTTTTTT. The chain recombines TRBV2 with TRBJ2-2; no reliable D call. V was pared by 5 bases and J by 1 base, with 5 bases between. There are 13 residues in the CDR3. Germline V gene lookup returns CDR1 SNHLY and CDR2 FYNNEI.

The rearrangement joins TRBV9 to TRBJ1-1; D gene ambiguous. Trimming removed 4 bases from V and 0 bases from J, with 10 bases in between. This CDR3 has 14 amino acids. Germline V gene data show CDR1 as SGDLS and CDR2 as YYNGEE. CDR3 DNA: TGTGCCAGCAGCCGAACCTACTTGAACACTGAAGCTTTCTTT. This codes for CASSRTYLNTEAFF.

In DNA, the CDR3 is TGTGCCAGCAGCCAGACAGGGGGATACTATGGCTACACCTTC. Translation: CASSQTGGYYGYTF. The J gene is TRBJ1-2, the V gene TRBV5-5, with 9 positions matching TRBD1. This CDR3 spans 14 amino acids. V shed 4 bases and J 3 bases; nucleotides not matched to a gene: 4. Germline CDR1 is SGHKS and CDR2 is YYEKEE (reference sequence).

The rearrangement uses TRBV11-2 and TRBJ2-5; D possibly corresponds to TRBD2 (6 bases). CDR1 is SGHAT and CDR2 is FQNNGV in the germline V gene. This CDR3 comprises 14 residues. V lost 2 bases to trimming and J lost 5 bases, with 12 bases between them. CDR3 in DNA: TGTGCCAGCAGCTTATTCGGCGGGGCGGAGACCCAGTACTTC. Protein: CASSLFGGAETQYF. The complete variable domain, with remaining parts taken from reference TRBV11-2 and TRBJ2-5, reads EAGVAQSPRYKIIEKRQSVAFWCNPISGHATLYWYQQILGQGPKLLIQFQNNGVVDDSQLPKDRFSAERLKGVDSTLKIQPAKLEDSAVYLCASSLFGGAETQYFGPGTRLLVL.

The chain combines TRBV30 with TRBJ2-7; tentative D call: TRBD1 (6 bases). Trimming pared 2 bases from V and 6 bases from J, leaving 14 bases between. This CDR3 spans 13 amino acids. Per the germline V gene, CDR1 is GTSNPN and CDR2 is SVGIG (reference sequence). This CDR3 reads CAWSSGRGTEQYF. In DNA form, the CDR3 reads TGTGCCTGGAGTTCGGGCAGGGGAACCGAGCAGTACTTC.

V gene TRBV11-3 combines with J gene TRBJ2-3, with D possibly TRBD2 on 5 matching bases. The CDR3 loop spans 17 amino acids. Germline CDR1 is SGHNT and CDR2 is YENEEA. V was cut by 5 bases and J by 0 bases, with 18 bases left in between. The CDR3 spells CASSDKAGVTSTDTQYF. The CDR3 nucleotides are TGTGCCAGCAGCGACAAGGCGGGCGTCACTAGCACAGATACGCAGTATTTT.

The CDR3 bases are TGCAGCGGCCGGACAGGTGGGCTGACCTACGAGCAGTACTTC. Translating gives CSGRTGGLTYEQYF. This chain connects TRBV29-1 to TRBJ2-7; 7 nucleotides align to TRBD1. Trimming cost V 7 bases and J 2 bases; bases outside gene matches: 11. This CDR3 has 14 amino acids. The germline V gene has CDR1 SQVTM and CDR2 ANQGSEA.

The chain employs TRBV7-9 and TRBJ2-5; perhaps TRBD1 as D (6 bases). This CDR3 is 13 amino acids long. V gave up 10 bases and J gave up 2 bases, with 14 bases separating them. Germline lookup yields CDR1 SEHNR and CDR2 FQNEAQ (reference sequence). CDR3: CATGTGPQETQYF. CDR3 coding DNA: TGTGCCACCGGAACAGGGCCTCAAGAGACCCAGTACTTC.

The rearrangement joins TRBV18 to TRBJ2-7; D might be TRBD1 (5 bases). CDR1 and CDR2 (germline): KGHSH, LQKENI. The CDR3 is made up of 14 amino acids. Trimming took off 3 bases at V and 0 bases at J, with 9 bases between the two ends. The CDR3 DNA sequence: TGTGCCAGCTCACCTTACAGGACCTCCTACGAGCAGTACTTC. This translates into CASSPYRTSYEQYF. The whole variable domain, filled in from reference TRBV18 and TRBJ2-7, reads NAGVMQNPRHLVRRRGQEARLRCSPMKGHSHVYWYRQLPEEGLKFMVYLQKENIIDESGMPKERFSAEFPKEGPSILRIQQVVRGDSAAYFCASSPYRTSYEQYFGPGTRLTVT.

This sequence joins TRBV6-5 and TRBJ1-2, with 8 nucleotides matching TRBD1. Per the germline V gene, CDR1 is MNHEY and CDR2 is SVGAGI. After removal of 8 bases from V and 7 bases from J, the junction contained 6 bases not matched to a gene. The CDR3 consists of 12 residues. The CDR3 sequence is CASGQGMSGYTF. The DNA of the CDR3 is TGTGCCAGCGGACAGGGAATGAGTGGCTACACCTTC.

The V and J genes are TRBV18 and TRBJ1-1; tentative D call: TRBD1 (5 bases). The CDR3 totals 16 residues. Germline-derived CDR1 and CDR2 are KGHSH and LQKENI. The V and J ends lost 0 bases and 1 base respectively, with 12 bases between them. DNA for the CDR3: TGTGCCAGCTCACCACCACAACCAACAGGGAACACTGAAGCTTTCTTT. It codes for CASSPPQPTGNTEAFF.

The chain combines TRBV28 with TRBJ1-2, with D possibly TRBD1 on 5 matching bases. The CDR3 runs 13 residues. Trimming shortened V by 3 bases and J by 6 bases, and 11 bases separated the two germline ends. CDR1 is MDHEN, CDR2 SYDVKM, per germline. CDR3 bases: TGTGCCAGCAGTTTCCGGGCAGGGCATGGCTACACCTTC. Encoded protein: CASSFRAGHGYTF.

The chain is built from TRBV5-1 and TRBJ2-7; D not certain. Trimming stripped 4 bases from V and 2 bases from J, with 13 bases between. Germline CDR1 reads SGHRS; CDR2 reads YFSETQ. This CDR3 is 14 amino acids long. The CDR3 nucleotides read TGCGCCAGCAGCCGAAGATCGGAGCCCTACGAGCAGTACTTC. It is translated as CASSRRSEPYEQYF. The full variable domain, completed using reference TRBV5-1 and TRBJ2-7, is KAGVTQTPRYLIKTRGQQVTLSCSPISGHRSVSWYQQTPGQGLQFLFEYFSETQRNKGNFPGRFSGRQFSNSRSEMNVSTLELGDSALYLCASSRRSEPYEQYFGPGTRLTVT.

V usage is TRBV25-1 and J usage is TRBJ1-6; tentative D call: TRBD1 (6 bases). Germline V CDR1 and CDR2: MGHDK, SYGVNS. The CDR3 is 17 amino acids. Trimming took off 4 bases at V and 1 base at J, with 14 bases between the two ends. The CDR3 region is CASSGTTGLSYNSPLHF. The DNA for the CDR3 is TGTGCCAGCAGTGGAACAACAGGGTTGTCCTATAATTCACCCCTCCACTTT.

The gene calls are TRBV28 and TRBJ1-2; D is possibly TRBD1 (5 bases). This CDR3 is 14 amino acids long. Germline V gene lookup returns CDR1 MDHEN and CDR2 SYDVKM. Trimming left V 6 bases short and J 8 bases short, with 19 bases between. The CDR3 DNA reads TGTGCCAGCAGCGAGGAGGGGAGAACGAAGGGCTACACCTTC. Translated: CASSEEGRTKGYTF.

This chain uses TRBV10-2 with TRBJ2-7; D is perhaps TRBD2 (5 bases). The CDR3 spans 11 residues. V lost 11 bases and J 7 bases, leaving 15 bases between the germline ends. CDR1 and CDR2 (germline): WSHSY, SAAADI. CDR3: CAAGSGWEQYF. The CDR3 DNA is TGCGCCGCGGGCTCGGGCTGGGAGCAGTACTTC.

DNA for the CDR3: TGTGCCAGCAGCCCAAGCCCAGGAGGGATTGAGACCCAGTACTTC. Its protein is CASSPSPGGIETQYF. V and J are TRBV7-8 and TRBJ2-5; D might be TRBD2 (6 bases). The V gene's germline CDR1 is SGHVS and CDR2 FQNEAQ. V gave up 5 bases and J gave up 5 bases, with 18 bases separating them. The CDR3 totals 15 residues.

This clone has only one observation. This sequence joins TRBV4-1 and TRBJ1-5; 7 nucleotides line up with TRBD1. The trim removed 0 bases at V and 2 bases at J, leaving 10 bases unmatched. Germline-derived CDR1 and CDR2 are MGHRA and YSYEKL. This CDR3 comprises 18 residues. The CDR3 DNA sequence: TGCGCCAGCAGCCAAGATGGAGGGGGCGATTTGGGCAATCAGCCCCAGCATTTT. Its translation: CASSQDGGGDLGNQPQHF.

The chain recombines TRBV6-1 with TRBJ2-7, with TRBD1 matching over 7 bases. The CDR3 covers 15 residues. Losses at the gene ends were 0 bases for V and 2 bases for J; bases not matched to a gene: 4. Per germline, CDR1 MNHNS and CDR2 SASEGT. The CDR3 DNA is TGTGCCAGCAGTGAAGCACCGGGACAGACCTACGAGCAGTACTTC. It encodes CASSEAPGQTYEQYF.

The rearrangement joins TRBV27 to TRBJ1-4, with 10 bases identical to TRBD1. Per germline, CDR1 MNHEY and CDR2 SMNVEV (reference sequence). Germline trimming cut 5 bases from V and 8 bases from J; bases unmatched to any gene: 5. CDR3 length: 14 amino acids. This CDR3 is CASSKTGQGEKLFF. CDR3 DNA: TGTGCCAGCAGTAAAACGGGACAGGGGGAAAAACTGTTTTTT. Variable domain in full (rest from reference TRBV27 and TRBJ1-4): EAQVTQNPRYLITVTGKKLTVTCSQNMNHEYMSWYRQDPGLGLRQIYYSMNVEVTDKGDVPEGYKVSRKEKRNFPLILESPSPNQTSLYFCASSKTGQGEKLFFGSGTQLSVL.

The gene calls are TRBV7-3 and TRBJ2-2; a possible D gene is TRBD1 (6 bases). The CDR3 totals 15 residues. Germline CDR1 SGHTA, CDR2 FQGTGA. Trimming cost V 5 bases and J 5 bases, with 15 bases left between them. The CDR3, as DNA: TGTGCCAGCAGCACAACTCCAGGGGAAACCGGGGAGCTGTTTTTT. Its translation: CASSTTPGETGELFF.

The chain has TRBV29-1 and TRBJ1-5; D is possibly TRBD1 (6 bases). The length of the CDR3 is 13 residues. V shed 4 bases and J shed 4 bases, with 11 bases lying between them. Germline V gene lookup returns CDR1 SQVTM and CDR2 ANQGSEA. CDR3 nucleotides: TGCAGCGTTGGCAGGGGCCGAAATCAGCCCCAGCATTTT. The encoded protein is CSVGRGRNQPQHF.

This clone occurred once. The CDR3 region has the DNA TGTGCCAGCAGCACACCCAAACTAGCGGGGGACTACGAGCAGTACTTC. Amino acids: CASSTPKLAGDYEQYF. The chain recombines TRBV7-9 with TRBJ2-7; 11 nucleotides agree with TRBD2. The CDR3 extends over 16 amino acids. Germline V gene sequence: CDR1 SEHNR, CDR2 FQNEAQ (reference sequence). V shed 5 bases and J 3 bases; nucleotides not matched to a gene: 9.

CDR3 sequence (DNA): TGTGCCAGTAGTATATTAGGGGGCGCCTATGGCTACACCTTC. It specifies CASSILGGAYGYTF. V gene TRBV19 combines with J gene TRBJ1-2, with 7 nucleotides matching TRBD1. Germline V CDR1 and CDR2: LNHDA, SQIVND (reference sequence). This CDR3 has 14 residues. V lost 2 bases to trimming and J lost 4 bases; unmatched junction nucleotides: 4.

The rearrangement links TRBV10-3 to TRBJ1-3, with unresolved D. Trimming pared 4 bases from V and 0 bases from J, leaving 10 bases between. The CDR3 length is 15 residues. Germline V gene lookup returns CDR1 ENHRY and CDR2 SYGVKD. The chain's CDR3 is CAISVGTSSGNTIYF. CDR3 coding DNA: TGTGCCATCAGTGTGGGCACCAGCTCTGGAAACACCATATATTTT.

The DNA of the CDR3 is TGTGCCAGTACTGGTTTGAGGACTGAAGCTTTCTTT. It specifies CASTGLRTEAFF. J is TRBJ1-1 and V is TRBV19, with unresolved D. Germline CDR1 LNHDA, CDR2 SQIVND (reference sequence). V was pared by 7 bases and J by 5 bases, with 11 bases between. The CDR3 runs 12 residues.

V and J are TRBV6-2 or TRBV6-3 and TRBJ1-5; D may be TRBD1 (5 bases). Germline V gives CDR1 MNHEY, CDR2 SVGEGT. Trimming took off 5 bases at V and 7 bases at J, with 12 bases between the two ends. The CDR3 has 13 residues. The DNA of the CDR3 is TGTGCCAGCAGTAGGGGAGGTTTGCAGCCCCAGCATTTT. This translates into CASSRGGLQPQHF.